The present TCR beta chain was sequenced within a study of T cell responses to AZD1222 COVID-19 vaccine. Study background: Timing groups of about 4 and about 12 weeks for second doses were pooled. Study-wide results and caveats: Repertoire collection took place solely once the T cell response had peaked.

Sample share makes this clone medium-sized. Its antigen is unknown. Other DNA sequences from this sample encode an identical CDR3 as well. Sequencing used immunoSEQ multiplex PCR; TCRdb keeps in-frame clones, though not all of them. The sample yields over 100,000 clones, more than 85% seen once. This receptor was obtained from an adult in good health. This material consisted of peripheral blood, taken on day 0 of AZD1222 vaccination.

Written as DNA, the CDR3 is TGTGCCAGCAGCGTGGGGGGTCGTGGGAGAAGATCCTACGAGCAGTACTTC. It is translated as CASSVGGRGRRSYEQYF. The chain is built from TRBV9 and TRBJ2-7; D may be TRBD2 (6 bases). Germline CDR1 and CDR2: SGDLS and YYNGEE. V lost 2 bases to trimming and J lost 1 base, with 19 bases between them. This CDR3 spans 17 amino acids.